The source of this T cell receptor beta chain is a study of T-cell reconstitution after alpha-beta-depleted transplantation in children (dated by TCRdb to the mid-2010s). For context, the study as a whole: The study quantitatively tracked T-cell immune reconstitution after TCRalphabeta/CD19-depleted allogeneic hematopoietic cell transplantation in children using TCR repertoire profiling.

This sample's treatment or condition label indicates: allogeneic hematopoietic cell transplantation with graft depleted of TCRalphabeta T cells and CD19 B cells. TCRalphabeta/CD19-depleted allogeneic hematopoietic cell grafts were given to the transplant recipients, all of whom were children. Many counts were recorded for this clonotype. Its specific antigen is unknown. The input lacks base qualities; no much larger clone sits a single base away. The protocol used for the library was PCR. Sequencing was performed on an Illumina HiSeq 2500. TCR libraries were prepared with molecular barcoding, using unique molecular identifiers to normalize TCRbeta repertoire quantification. Clones were called with MiXCR by TCRdb after fastp trimmed the public reads at Q25, and only in-frame beta chains were retained. Identical CDR3 protein sequences are pooled into one entry, listed with their most common genes and DNA. The sample table holds under 300,000 distinct CDR3 sequences, of which around 10% were seen once. The ten largest clones take up 20% to 30% of the sample.

Paper-wide results and their limitations: In some patients, high TCRbeta diversity at day 60 was attributed to recipient T cells and intrathymic progenitors that had survived conditioning. Hyperexpanded clone frequencies declined over subsequent months; after one year, T-cell counts and TCRbeta diversity were mostly attributed to newly produced T cells. The apparently early alphabetaT-cell count recovery about two months after transplant was reportedly dependent on only several hundred rapidly expanded clones derived from non-depleted graft cells.

Counted from cysteine to phenylalanine, this CDR3 has 16 amino acids. Of all the DNA, just the CDR3 is kept, 48 bases in frame from base 1. V and J are truncated by 0 bases and 3 bases respectively, leaving an intervening sequence of 15 bases. The germline V gene sets CDR1 to MGHRA and CDR2 to YSYEKL. The sample in question was peripheral blood, obtained 180 days after TCRalphabeta/CD19-depleted stem cell transplant. The source is a male patient aged 2-15 years who had a stem cell transplant for chronic granulomatous disease, so the T cells may come from the graft donor. The chain is made from TRBV4-1 and TRBJ2-7; the best D guess is TRBD1, with 6 bases matching. The DNA sequence is given as TGCGCCAGCAGCCAAGATCTTGGGACACGGGACTACGAGCAGTACTTC. Translated, this gives CASSQDLGTRDYEQYF.